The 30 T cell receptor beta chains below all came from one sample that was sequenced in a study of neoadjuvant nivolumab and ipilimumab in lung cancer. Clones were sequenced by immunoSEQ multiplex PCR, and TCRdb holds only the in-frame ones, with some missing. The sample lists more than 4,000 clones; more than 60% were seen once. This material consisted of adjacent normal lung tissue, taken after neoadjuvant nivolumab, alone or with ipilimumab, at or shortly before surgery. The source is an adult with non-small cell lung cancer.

DNA of the CDR3: TGTGCCAGCAGCTTAGCGCAAGTGGGGAGGAGTACTGAAGCTTTCTTT. Protein sequence: CASSLAQVGRSTEAFF. This chain links TRBV7-8 with TRBJ1-1; D gene uncertain. V lost 0 bases and J 5 bases, leaving 16 bases between the germline ends. From germline, CDR1 is SGHVS and CDR2 FQNEAQ. This CDR3 is built from 16 residues.

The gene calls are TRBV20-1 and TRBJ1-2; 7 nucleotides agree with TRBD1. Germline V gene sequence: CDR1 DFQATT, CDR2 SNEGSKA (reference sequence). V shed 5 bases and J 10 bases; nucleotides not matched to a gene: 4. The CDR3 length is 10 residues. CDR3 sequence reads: CSASTGDYTF. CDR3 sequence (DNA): TGCAGTGCTTCCACAGGGGACTACACCTTC.

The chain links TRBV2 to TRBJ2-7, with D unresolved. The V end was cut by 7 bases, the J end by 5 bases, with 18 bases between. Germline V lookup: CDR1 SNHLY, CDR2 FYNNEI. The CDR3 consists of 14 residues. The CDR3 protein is CASKRAVGWDEQYF. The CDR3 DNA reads TGTGCCAGCAAACGGGCAGTTGGATGGGACGAGCAGTACTTC.

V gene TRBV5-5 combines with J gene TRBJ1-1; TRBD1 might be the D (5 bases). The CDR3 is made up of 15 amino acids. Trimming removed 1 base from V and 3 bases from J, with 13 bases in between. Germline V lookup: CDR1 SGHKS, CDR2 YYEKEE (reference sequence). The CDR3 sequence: CASSLPRTGDTEAFF. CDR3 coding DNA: TGTGCCAGCAGCTTGCCTAGGACGGGGGACACTGAAGCTTTCTTT.

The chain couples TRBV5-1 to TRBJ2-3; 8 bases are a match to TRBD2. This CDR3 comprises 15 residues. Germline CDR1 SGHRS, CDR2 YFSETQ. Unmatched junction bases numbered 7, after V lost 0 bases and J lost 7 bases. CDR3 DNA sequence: TGCGCCAGCAGCTTGGTCAGCGGGGGACGTTATACGCAGTATTTT. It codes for CASSLVSGGRYTQYF.

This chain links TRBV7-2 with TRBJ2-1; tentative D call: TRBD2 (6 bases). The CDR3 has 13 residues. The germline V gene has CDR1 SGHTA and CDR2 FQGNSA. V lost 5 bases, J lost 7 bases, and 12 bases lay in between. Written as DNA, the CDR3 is TGTGCCAGCAGCCTCGGGAGATTTAATGAGCAGTTCTTC. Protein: CASSLGRFNEQFF. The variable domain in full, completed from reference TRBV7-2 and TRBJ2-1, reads GAGVSQSPSNKVTEKGKDVELRCDPISGHTALYWYRQSLGQGLEFLIYFQGNSAPDKSGLPSDRFSAERTGGSVSTLTIQRTQQEDSAVYLCASSLGRFNEQFFGPGTRLTVL.

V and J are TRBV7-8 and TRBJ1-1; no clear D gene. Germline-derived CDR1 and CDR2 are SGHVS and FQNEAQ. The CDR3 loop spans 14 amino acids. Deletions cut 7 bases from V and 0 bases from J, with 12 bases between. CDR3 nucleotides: TGTGCCAGCATCTCTAGACCGATGAACACTGAAGCTTTCTTT. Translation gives CASISRPMNTEAFF.

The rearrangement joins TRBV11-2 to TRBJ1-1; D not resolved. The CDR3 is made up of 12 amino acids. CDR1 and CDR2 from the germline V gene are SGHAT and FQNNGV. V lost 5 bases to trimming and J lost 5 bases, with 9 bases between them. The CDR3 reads CASSIIGTEAFF. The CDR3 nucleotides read TGTGCCAGCAGCATAATCGGGACTGAAGCTTTCTTT.

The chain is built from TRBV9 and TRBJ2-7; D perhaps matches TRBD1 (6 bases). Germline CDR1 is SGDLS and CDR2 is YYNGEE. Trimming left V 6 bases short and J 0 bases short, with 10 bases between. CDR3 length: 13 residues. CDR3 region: CASTVGHSYEQYV. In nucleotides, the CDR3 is TGTGCCAGCACAGTGGGACACTCCTACGAGCAGTACGTC.

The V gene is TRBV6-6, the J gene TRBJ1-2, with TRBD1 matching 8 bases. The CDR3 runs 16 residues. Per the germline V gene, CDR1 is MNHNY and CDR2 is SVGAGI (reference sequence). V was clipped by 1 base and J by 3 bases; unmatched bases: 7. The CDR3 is CASSYWESGGHYGYTF. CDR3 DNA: TGTGCCAGCAGTTACTGGGAGTCAGGGGGCCACTATGGCTACACCTTC.

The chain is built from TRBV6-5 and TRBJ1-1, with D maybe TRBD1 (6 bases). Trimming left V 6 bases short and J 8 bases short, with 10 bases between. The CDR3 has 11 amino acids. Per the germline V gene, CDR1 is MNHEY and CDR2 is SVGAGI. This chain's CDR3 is CASSFDREAFF. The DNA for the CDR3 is TGTGCCAGCAGCTTTGACAGGGAAGCTTTCTTT.

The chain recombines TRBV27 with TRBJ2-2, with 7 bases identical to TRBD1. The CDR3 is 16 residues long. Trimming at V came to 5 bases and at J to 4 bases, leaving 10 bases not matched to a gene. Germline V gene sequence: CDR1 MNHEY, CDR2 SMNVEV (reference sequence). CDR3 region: CASSPSGTVVTGELFF. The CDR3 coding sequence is TGTGCCAGCAGTCCCTCCGGGACAGTTGTCACCGGGGAGCTGTTTTTT.

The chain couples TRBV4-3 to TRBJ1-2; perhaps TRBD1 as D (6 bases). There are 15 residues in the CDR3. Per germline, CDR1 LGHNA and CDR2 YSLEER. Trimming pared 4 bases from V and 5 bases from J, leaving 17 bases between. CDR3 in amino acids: CASSRTGTRDYGYTF. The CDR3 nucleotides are TGCGCCAGCAGCCGAACCGGGACAAGGGATTATGGCTACACCTTC.

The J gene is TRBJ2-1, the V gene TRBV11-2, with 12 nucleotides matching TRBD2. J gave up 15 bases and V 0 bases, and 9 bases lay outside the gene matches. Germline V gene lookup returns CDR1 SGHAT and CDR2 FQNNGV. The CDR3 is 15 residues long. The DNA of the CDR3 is TGTGCCAGCAGCTTAGAGCCTAGCGGGGGGGCAATAGCGTTCTTC. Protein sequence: CASSLEPSGGAIAFF.

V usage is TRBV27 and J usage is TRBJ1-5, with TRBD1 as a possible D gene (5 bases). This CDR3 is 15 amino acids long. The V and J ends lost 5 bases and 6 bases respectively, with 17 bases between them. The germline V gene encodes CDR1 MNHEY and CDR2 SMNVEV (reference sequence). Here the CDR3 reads CASSPQGTPSQPQHF. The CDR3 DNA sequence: TGTGCCAGCAGTCCACAAGGGACCCCTAGTCAGCCCCAGCATTTT.

The CDR3 coding sequence is TGTGCCAGCAGCGGCTGGCTAGCGGGGGTTAGCACAGATACGCAGTATTTT. It translates to CASSGWLAGVSTDTQYF. The V call is TRBV7-2, the J call TRBJ2-3; TRBD2 agrees at 10 bases. This CDR3 is 17 amino acids long. The germline gives CDR1 SGHTA, CDR2 FQGNSA. V lost 5 bases and J lost 0; bases outside the gene matches: 8.

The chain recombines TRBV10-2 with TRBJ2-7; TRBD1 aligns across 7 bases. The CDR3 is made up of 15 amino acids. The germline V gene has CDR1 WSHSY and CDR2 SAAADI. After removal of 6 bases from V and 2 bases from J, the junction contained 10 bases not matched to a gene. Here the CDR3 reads CASRRQGFGTYEQYF. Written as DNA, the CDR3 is TGCGCCAGCAGACGACAGGGATTTGGGACCTACGAGCAGTACTTC.

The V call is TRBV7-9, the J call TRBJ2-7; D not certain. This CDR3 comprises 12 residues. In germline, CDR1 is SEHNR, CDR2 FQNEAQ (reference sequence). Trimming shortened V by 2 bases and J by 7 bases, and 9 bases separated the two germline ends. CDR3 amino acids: CASSLSTKEQYF. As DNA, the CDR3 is TGTGCCAGCAGCTTATCTACCAAGGAGCAGTACTTC.

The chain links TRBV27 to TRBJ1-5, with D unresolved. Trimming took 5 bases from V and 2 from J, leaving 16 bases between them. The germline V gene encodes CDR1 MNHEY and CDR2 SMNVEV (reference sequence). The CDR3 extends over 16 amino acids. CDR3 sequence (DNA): TGTGCCAGCAGTCCGCGCTACGACACAGGCAATCAGCCCCAGCATTTT. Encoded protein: CASSPRYDTGNQPQHF.

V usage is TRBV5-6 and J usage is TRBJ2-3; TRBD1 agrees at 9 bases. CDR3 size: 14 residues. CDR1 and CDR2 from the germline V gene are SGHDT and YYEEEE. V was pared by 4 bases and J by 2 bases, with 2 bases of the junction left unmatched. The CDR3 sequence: CASSRDRVTDTQYF. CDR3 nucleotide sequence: TGTGCCAGCAGCCGGGACAGGGTCACAGATACGCAGTATTTT.

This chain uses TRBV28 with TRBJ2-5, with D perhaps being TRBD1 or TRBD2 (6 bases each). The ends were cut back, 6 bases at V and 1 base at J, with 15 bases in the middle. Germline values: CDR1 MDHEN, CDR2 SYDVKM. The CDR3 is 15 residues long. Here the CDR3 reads CASSIPRGPQETQYF. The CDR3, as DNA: TGTGCCAGCAGCATTCCCCGGGGGCCCCAAGAGACCCAGTACTTC.

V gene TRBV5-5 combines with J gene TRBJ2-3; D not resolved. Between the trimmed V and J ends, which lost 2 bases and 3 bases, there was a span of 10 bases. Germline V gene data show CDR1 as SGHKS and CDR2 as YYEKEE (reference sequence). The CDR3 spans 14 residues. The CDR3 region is CASSFSSRTDTQYF. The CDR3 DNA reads TGTGCCAGCAGCTTCTCGTCTCGGACAGATACGCAGTATTTT.

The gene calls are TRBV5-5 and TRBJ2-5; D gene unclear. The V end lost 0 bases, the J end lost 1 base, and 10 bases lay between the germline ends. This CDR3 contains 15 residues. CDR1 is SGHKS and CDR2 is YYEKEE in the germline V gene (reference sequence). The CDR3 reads CASSLVRQSQETQYF. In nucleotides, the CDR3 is TGTGCCAGCAGCTTGGTTCGGCAGAGCCAAGAGACCCAGTACTTC.

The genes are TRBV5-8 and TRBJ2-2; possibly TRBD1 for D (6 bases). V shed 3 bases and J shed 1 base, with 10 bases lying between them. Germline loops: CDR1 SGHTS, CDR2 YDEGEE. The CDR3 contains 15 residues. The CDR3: CASSSTGWNTGELFF. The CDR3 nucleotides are TGTGCCAGCAGCTCGACAGGTTGGAACACCGGGGAGCTGTTTTTT.

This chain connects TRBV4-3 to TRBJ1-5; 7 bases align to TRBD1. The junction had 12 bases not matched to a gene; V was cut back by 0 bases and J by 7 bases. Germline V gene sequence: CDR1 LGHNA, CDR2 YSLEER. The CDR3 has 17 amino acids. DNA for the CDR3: TGCGCCAGCAGCCAAGATTTGACTCCAGGGGGTGGGCAGCCCCAGCATTTT. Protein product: CASSQDLTPGGGQPQHF.

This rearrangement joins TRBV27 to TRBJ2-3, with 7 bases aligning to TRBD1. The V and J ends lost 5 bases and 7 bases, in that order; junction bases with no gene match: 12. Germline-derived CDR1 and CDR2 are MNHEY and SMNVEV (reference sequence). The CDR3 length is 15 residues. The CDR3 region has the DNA TGTGCCAGCAGTCGCGCCGGGACAGCTGCAAATACGCAGTATTTT. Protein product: CASSRAGTAANTQYF.

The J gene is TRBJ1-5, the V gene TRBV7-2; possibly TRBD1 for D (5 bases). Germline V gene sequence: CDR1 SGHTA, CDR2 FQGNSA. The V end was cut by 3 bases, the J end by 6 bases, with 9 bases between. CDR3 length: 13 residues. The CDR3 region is CASSLGRVQPQHF. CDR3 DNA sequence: TGTGCCAGCAGCTTGGGCAGGGTTCAGCCCCAGCATTTT.

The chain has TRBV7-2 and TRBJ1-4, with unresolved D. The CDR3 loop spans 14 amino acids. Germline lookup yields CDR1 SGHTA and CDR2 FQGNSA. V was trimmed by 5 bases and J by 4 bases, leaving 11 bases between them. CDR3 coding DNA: TGTGCCAGCAGCCGCCCCGGGGTTAATGAAAAACTGTTTTTT. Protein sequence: CASSRPGVNEKLFF.

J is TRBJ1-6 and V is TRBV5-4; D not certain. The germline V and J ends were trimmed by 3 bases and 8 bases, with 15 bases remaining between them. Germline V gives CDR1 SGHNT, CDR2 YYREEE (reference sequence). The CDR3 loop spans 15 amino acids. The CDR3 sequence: CASSSRPDPDSPLHF. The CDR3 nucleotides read TGTGCCAGCAGCTCCCGACCCGACCCGGATTCACCCCTCCACTTT.

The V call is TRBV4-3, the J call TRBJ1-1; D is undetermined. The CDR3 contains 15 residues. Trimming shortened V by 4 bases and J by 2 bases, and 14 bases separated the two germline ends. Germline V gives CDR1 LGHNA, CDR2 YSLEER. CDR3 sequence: CASSPGRIRNTEAFF. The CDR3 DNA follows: TGCGCCAGCAGCCCCGGACGGATAAGAAACACTGAAGCTTTCTTT.